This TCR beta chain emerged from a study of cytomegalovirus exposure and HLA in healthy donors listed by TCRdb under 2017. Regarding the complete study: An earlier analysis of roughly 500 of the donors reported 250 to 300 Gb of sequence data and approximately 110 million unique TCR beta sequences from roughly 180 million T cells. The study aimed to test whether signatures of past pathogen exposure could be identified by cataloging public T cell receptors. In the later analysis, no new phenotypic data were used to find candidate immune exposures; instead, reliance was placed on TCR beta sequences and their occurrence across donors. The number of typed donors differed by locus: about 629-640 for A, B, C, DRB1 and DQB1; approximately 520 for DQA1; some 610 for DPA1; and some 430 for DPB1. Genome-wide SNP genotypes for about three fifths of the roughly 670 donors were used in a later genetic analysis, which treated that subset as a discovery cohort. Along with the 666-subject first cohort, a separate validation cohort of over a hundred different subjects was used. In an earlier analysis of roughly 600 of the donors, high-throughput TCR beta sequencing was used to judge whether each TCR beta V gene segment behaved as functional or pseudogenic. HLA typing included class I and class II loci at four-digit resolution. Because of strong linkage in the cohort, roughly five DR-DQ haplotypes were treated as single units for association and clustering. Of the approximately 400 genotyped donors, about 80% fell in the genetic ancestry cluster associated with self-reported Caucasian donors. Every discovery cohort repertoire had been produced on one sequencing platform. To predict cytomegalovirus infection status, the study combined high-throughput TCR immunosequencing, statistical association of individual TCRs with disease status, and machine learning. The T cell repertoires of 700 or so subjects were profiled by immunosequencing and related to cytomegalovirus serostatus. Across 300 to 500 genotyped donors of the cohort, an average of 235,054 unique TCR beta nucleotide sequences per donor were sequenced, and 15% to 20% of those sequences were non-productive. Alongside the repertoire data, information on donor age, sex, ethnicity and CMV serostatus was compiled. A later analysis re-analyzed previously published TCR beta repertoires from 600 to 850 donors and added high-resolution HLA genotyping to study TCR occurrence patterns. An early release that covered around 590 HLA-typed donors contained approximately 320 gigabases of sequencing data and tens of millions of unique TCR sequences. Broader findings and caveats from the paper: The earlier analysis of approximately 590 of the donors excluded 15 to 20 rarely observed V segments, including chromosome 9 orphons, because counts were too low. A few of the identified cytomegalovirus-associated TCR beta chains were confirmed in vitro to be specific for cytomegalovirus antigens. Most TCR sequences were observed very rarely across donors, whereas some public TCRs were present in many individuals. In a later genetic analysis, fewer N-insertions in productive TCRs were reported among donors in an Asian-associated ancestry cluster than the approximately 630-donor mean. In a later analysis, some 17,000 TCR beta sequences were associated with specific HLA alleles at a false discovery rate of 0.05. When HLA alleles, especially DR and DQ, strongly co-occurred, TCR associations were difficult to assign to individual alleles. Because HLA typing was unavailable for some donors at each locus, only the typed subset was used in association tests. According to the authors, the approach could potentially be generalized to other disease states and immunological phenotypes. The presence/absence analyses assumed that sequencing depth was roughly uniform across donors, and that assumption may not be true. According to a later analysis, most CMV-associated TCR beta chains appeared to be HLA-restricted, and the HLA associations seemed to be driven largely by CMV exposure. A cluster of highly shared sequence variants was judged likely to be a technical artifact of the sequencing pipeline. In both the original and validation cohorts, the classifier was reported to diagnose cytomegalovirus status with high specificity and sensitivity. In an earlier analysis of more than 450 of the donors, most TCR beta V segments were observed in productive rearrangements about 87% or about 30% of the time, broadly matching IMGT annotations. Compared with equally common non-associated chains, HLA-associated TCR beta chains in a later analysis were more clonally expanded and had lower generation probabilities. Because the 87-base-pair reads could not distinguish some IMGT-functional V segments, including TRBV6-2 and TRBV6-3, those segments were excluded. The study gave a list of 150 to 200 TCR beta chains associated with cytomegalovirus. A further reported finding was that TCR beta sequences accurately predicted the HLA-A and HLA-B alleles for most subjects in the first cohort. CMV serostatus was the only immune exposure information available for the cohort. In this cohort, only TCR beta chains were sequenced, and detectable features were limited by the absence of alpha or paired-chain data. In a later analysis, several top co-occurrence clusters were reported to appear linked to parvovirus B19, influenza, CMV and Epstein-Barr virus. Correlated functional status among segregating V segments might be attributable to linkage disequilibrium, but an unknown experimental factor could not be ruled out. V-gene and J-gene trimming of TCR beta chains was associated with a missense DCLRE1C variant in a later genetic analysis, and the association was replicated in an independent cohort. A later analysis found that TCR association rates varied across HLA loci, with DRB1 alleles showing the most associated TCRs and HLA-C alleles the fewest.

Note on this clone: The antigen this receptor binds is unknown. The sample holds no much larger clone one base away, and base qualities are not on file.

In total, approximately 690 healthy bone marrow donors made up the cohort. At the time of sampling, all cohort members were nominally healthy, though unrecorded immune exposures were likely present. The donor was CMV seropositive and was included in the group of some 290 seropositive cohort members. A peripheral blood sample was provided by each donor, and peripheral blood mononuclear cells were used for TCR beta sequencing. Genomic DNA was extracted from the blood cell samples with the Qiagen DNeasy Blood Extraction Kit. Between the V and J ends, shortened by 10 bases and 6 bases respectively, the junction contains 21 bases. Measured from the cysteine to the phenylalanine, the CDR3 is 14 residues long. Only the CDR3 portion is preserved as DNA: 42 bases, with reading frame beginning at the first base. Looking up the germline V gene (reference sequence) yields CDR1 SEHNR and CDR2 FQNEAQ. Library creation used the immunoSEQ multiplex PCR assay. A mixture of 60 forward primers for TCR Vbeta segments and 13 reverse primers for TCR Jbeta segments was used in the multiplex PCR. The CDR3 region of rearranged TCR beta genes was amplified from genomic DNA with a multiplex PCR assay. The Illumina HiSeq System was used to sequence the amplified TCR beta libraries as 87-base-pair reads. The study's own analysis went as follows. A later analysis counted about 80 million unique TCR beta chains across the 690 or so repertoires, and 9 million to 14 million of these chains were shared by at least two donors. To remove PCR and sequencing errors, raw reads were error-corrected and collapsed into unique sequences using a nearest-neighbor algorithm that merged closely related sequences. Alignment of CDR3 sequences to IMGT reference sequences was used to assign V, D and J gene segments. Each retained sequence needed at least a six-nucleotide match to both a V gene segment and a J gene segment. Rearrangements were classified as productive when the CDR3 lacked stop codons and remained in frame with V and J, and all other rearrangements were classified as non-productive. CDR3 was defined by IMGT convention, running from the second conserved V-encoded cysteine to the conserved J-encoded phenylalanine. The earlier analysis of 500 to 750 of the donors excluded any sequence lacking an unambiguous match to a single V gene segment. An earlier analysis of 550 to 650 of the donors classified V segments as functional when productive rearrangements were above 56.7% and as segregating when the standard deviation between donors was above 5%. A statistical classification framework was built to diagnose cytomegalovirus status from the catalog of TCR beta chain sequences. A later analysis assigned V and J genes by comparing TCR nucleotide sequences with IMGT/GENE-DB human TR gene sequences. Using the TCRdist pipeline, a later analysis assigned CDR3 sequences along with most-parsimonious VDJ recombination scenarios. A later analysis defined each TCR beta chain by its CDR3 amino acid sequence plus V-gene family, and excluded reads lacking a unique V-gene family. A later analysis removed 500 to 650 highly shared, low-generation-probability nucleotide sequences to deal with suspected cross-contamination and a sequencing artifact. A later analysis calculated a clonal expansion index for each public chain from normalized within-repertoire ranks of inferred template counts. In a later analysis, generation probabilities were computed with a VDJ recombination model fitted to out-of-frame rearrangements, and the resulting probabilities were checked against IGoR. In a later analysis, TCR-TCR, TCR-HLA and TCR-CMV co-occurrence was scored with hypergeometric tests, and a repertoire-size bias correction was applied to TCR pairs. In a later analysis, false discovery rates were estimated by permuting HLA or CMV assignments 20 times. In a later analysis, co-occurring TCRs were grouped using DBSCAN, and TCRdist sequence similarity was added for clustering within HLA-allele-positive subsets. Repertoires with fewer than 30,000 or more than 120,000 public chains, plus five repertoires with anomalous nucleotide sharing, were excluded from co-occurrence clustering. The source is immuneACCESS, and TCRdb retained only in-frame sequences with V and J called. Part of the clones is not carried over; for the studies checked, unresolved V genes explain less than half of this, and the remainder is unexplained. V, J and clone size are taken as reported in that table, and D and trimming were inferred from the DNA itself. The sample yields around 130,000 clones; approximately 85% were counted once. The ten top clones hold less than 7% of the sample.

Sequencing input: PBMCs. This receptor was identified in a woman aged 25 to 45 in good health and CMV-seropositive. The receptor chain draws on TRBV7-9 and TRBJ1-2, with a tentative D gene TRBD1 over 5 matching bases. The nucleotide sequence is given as TGTGCCAACCTAAGGGGAGCGGGAAAGGATGGCTACACCTTC. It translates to CANLRGAGKDGYTF.